Below, 25 T cell receptor beta chains from the same sample are listed, as sequenced in a study of cytomegalovirus exposure and HLA in healthy donors. PCR used 60 Vbeta primers and 13 Jbeta primers. The protocol was immunoSEQ multiplex PCR, while the TCRdb copy is restricted to in-frame clones and leaves out a portion. Here the sample spans about 150,000 clones, roughly 77% being singletons. The sequenced sample consisted of PBMCs. These receptors came from a man aged 25-45 years in good health and CMV-seropositive.

This chain joins TRBV27 and TRBJ1-1, with 10 bases aligning to TRBD1. The V gene end was trimmed by 5 bases and the J gene end by 10 bases; junction bases not matched to a gene: 10. The CDR3 totals 14 residues. Germline CDR1 and CDR2: MNHEY and SMNVEV (reference sequence). The CDR3: CASSLRDRGSGAFF. The CDR3 DNA follows: TGTGCCAGCAGTCTTCGGGACAGGGGCTCGGGAGCTTTCTTT.

J is TRBJ2-2 and V is TRBV19; 7 nucleotides line up with TRBD2. CDR1 LNHDA and CDR2 SQIVND come from the germline V gene (reference sequence). This CDR3 comprises 14 residues. V lost 5 bases, J lost 7 bases, and 7 bases stayed unmatched. As DNA, the CDR3 is TGTGCCAGTAGTGCGTTCGGGGGGAGCGGGGAGCTGTTTTTT. This codes for CASSAFGGSGELFF.

This clone was recorded once. DNA for the CDR3: TGTGCCAGCAGCCCCACCCGCGCCGCCGAAGAGACCCAGTACTTC. As protein: CASSPTRAAEETQYF. This chain joins TRBV7-2 and TRBJ2-5; the D is unclear. CDR1 SGHTA and CDR2 FQGNSA come from the germline V gene. This CDR3 is 15 amino acids long. Deletions cut 5 bases from V and 3 bases from J, with 16 bases between. The variable domain in full, completed from reference TRBV7-2 and TRBJ2-5, reads GAGVSQSPSNKVTEKGKDVELRCDPISGHTALYWYRQSLGQGLEFLIYFQGNSAPDKSGLPSDRFSAERTGGSVSTLTIQRTQQEDSAVYLCASSPTRAAEETQYFGPGTRLLVL.

This clone has just a few counts. This sequence joins TRBV7-6 and TRBJ1-2; TRBD1 is a possible D gene (6 bases). Germline values: CDR1 SGHVS, CDR2 FNYEAQ. The CDR3 spans 14 residues. Trimming shortened V by 6 bases and J by 6 bases, and 17 bases separated the two germline ends. In DNA form, the CDR3 reads TGTGCCAGCAGTCTAGTGGCAGGGGACAATGGCTACACCTTC. This sequence encodes CASSLVAGDNGYTF.

This rearrangement joins TRBV5-1 to TRBJ2-7; 11 bases are shared with TRBD1. The CDR3 spans 15 residues. CDR1 is SGHRS, CDR2 YFSETQ, per germline. J lost 6 bases, V lost 4 bases, and 9 bases had no gene match. CDR3 sequence reads: CASSPPGTGGGEQYF. The CDR3 coding sequence is TGCGCCAGCAGCCCGCCCGGGACAGGGGGAGGCGAGCAGTACTTC. The entire variable domain, with the rest obtained from reference TRBV5-1 and TRBJ2-7, is as follows: KAGVTQTPRYLIKTRGQQVTLSCSPISGHRSVSWYQQTPGQGLQFLFEYFSETQRNKGNFPGRFSGRQFSNSRSEMNVSTLELGDSALYLCASSPPGTGGGEQYFGPGTRLTVT.

There are a few counts of this clone. DNA of the CDR3: TGTGCCAGCATGTCCTTGGACAGGGCCTACGAGCAGTACTTC. This sequence encodes CASMSLDRAYEQYF. The chain links TRBV28 to TRBJ2-7; 8 bases are a match to TRBD1. The J segment lost 2 bases and the V segment lost 7 bases, leaving 7 bases of the junction unmatched. The CDR3 is made up of 14 amino acids. Germline CDR1 is MDHEN and CDR2 is SYDVKM.

This clone was seen at least ten times. J is TRBJ2-7 and V is TRBV5-6, with a possible D match to TRBD1 (6 bases). Germline V gene lookup returns CDR1 SGHDT and CDR2 YYEEEE. There are 13 residues in the CDR3. The V gene lost 2 bases and the J gene lost 5 bases, with 11 bases spanning the gap. The CDR3 reads CASSFRAGDEQYF. The CDR3 bases are TGTGCCAGCAGCTTCAGGGCAGGGGACGAGCAGTACTTC.

V gene TRBV5-1 combines with J gene TRBJ2-7, with TRBD2 identical over 9 bases. V shed 0 bases, J shed 3 bases, and the junction held 7 bases outside the gene matches. From germline, CDR1 is SGHRS and CDR2 YFSETQ. The length of the CDR3 is 16 residues. The CDR3 DNA follows: TGCGCCAGCAGCTTGGCCTCAGCTAGCGGGATCTACGAGCAGTACTTC. Its translation is CASSLASASGIYEQYF.

J is TRBJ1-4 and V is TRBV27; 9 positions match TRBD1. The CDR3 sequence is 15 residues long. Unmatched junction bases numbered 8, after V lost 4 bases and J lost 8 bases. Germline V gene data show CDR1 as MNHEY and CDR2 as SMNVEV (reference sequence). The DNA for the CDR3 is TGTGCCAGCAGTTCAATGACAGGGGGGGAAGAAAAACTGTTTTTT. Translation gives CASSSMTGGEEKLFF. The full variable domain, rest sourced from reference TRBV27 and TRBJ1-4, is EAQVTQNPRYLITVTGKKLTVTCSQNMNHEYMSWYRQDPGLGLRQIYYSMNVEVTDKGDVPEGYKVSRKEKRNFPLILESPSPNQTSLYFCASSSMTGGEEKLFFGSGTQLSVL.

The genes are TRBV7-2 and TRBJ1-2; D is perhaps TRBD1 (5 bases). The CDR3 spans 15 residues. Trimming shortened V by 2 bases and J by 8 bases, and 18 bases separated the two germline ends. Germline values: CDR1 SGHTA, CDR2 FQGNSA. CDR3 amino acids: CASSLKGFLSVGYTF. The CDR3 DNA follows: TGTGCCAGCAGCTTAAAGGGGTTCCTCTCTGTGGGCTACACCTTC.

The chain uses TRBV2 and TRBJ2-7, with 9 bases fitting TRBD1. The CDR3 is made up of 13 amino acids. J gave up 5 bases and V 4 bases, and 3 bases lay outside the gene matches. Germline loops: CDR1 SNHLY, CDR2 FYNNEI. DNA of the CDR3: TGTGCCAGCAGTGGGGGGACAGGGCACGAGCAGTACTTC. Its protein product is CASSGGTGHEQYF.

The chain couples TRBV5-1 to TRBJ2-1, with 10 bases matching TRBD2. V lost 5 bases and J lost 8; bases outside the gene matches: 7. The CDR3 extends over 14 amino acids. Germline V CDR1 and CDR2: SGHRS, YFSETQ. The CDR3 protein is CASRTAGGWDEQFF. Here the CDR3 DNA reads TGCGCCAGCAGGACAGCGGGAGGGTGGGATGAGCAGTTCTTC.

The chain has TRBV6-6 and TRBJ2-7, with TRBD2 matching 10 bases. The CDR3 contains 15 residues. V trimming: 3 bases; J trimming: 2 bases; junction bases outside the gene matches: 4. The germline V gene has CDR1 MNHNY and CDR2 SVGAGI (reference sequence). This CDR3 reads CASSYSSGGPYEQYF. The CDR3 DNA sequence: TGTGCCAGCAGTTATTCTAGCGGGGGCCCCTACGAGCAGTACTTC.

The chain carries TRBV30 and TRBJ1-1; D may be TRBD1 (6 bases). The CDR3 sequence is 15 residues long. Trimming left V 0 bases short and J 1 base short, with 12 bases between. The germline CDR1 and CDR2 sequences are GTSNPN and SVGIG (reference sequence). The CDR3 sequence: CAWSVGLTGNTEAFF. For the CDR3, the DNA is TGTGCCTGGAGTGTAGGGTTGACAGGGAACACTGAAGCTTTCTTT.

The V gene is TRBV5-4, the J gene TRBJ2-2; 8 positions match TRBD1. CDR3 length: 16 residues. Germline V gene data show CDR1 as SGHNT and CDR2 as YYREEE (reference sequence). Trimming removed 1 base from V and 0 bases from J; junction bases left unmatched: 2. CDR3 in amino acids: CASSLKTGANTGELFF. Here the CDR3 DNA reads TGTGCCAGCAGCTTGAAGACAGGGGCGAACACCGGGGAGCTGTTTTTT.

The rearrangement links TRBV7-3 to TRBJ2-3; 8 positions agree with TRBD2. Germline V lookup: CDR1 SGHTA, CDR2 FQGTGA. The junction had 15 bases not matched to a gene; V was cut back by 0 bases and J by 10 bases. The CDR3 spans 17 residues. CDR3 sequence reads: CASSLTAVSSGSHAQYF. Written as DNA, the CDR3 is TGTGCCAGCAGCTTAACGGCGGTATCTAGCGGGTCACATGCGCAGTATTTT.

This clone was counted once. The CDR3 sequence is CASSYRDRGNGYTF. CDR3 coding DNA: TGTGCCAGCAGTTACCGGGACAGGGGAAATGGCTACACCTTC. The chain joins TRBV6-6 to TRBJ1-2; 10 positions agree with TRBD1. CDR1 is MNHNY and CDR2 is SVGAGI in the germline V gene (reference sequence). V trimming: 2 bases; J trimming: 6 bases; junction bases outside the gene matches: 3. The CDR3 is made up of 14 amino acids.

The V call is TRBV18, the J call TRBJ2-3, with D perhaps matching TRBD1 (6 bases). Deletions cut 1 base from V and 0 bases from J, with 11 bases between. The CDR3 has 16 residues. Germline CDR1 reads KGHSH; CDR2 reads LQKENI. CDR3 amino acids: CASSPLTGISTDTQYF. CDR3 DNA: TGTGCCAGCTCACCACTGACAGGTATTAGCACAGATACGCAGTATTTT. Full variable domain (remainder filled in from reference TRBV18 and TRBJ2-3): NAGVMQNPRHLVRRRGQEARLRCSPMKGHSHVYWYRQLPEEGLKFMVYLQKENIIDESGMPKERFSAEFPKEGPSILRIQQVVRGDSAAYFCASSPLTGISTDTQYFGPGTRLTVL.

V usage is TRBV29-1 and J usage is TRBJ2-3, with D possibly being TRBD2 (5 bases). CDR3 length equals 10 residues. Germline CDR1 is SQVTM and CDR2 is ANQGSEA. The CDR3 coding sequence is TGCCGGGAAGGTACAGATACGCAGTATTTT. Its translation is CREGTDTQYF.

Here the CDR3 DNA reads TGTGCCAGCTCACCCTGGGGGCCCAGAAGCAATCAGCCCCAGCATTTT. Translated: CASSPWGPRSNQPQHF. The chain links TRBV18 to TRBJ1-5, with D possibly matching TRBD1 (6 bases). V shed 3 bases and J shed 1 base, with 13 bases lying between them. Germline V gene sequence: CDR1 KGHSH, CDR2 LQKENI. The CDR3 runs to 16 residues.

The chain uses TRBV7-9 and TRBJ2-7, with D maybe TRBD1 (6 bases). Trimming stripped 3 bases from V and 7 bases from J, with 13 bases between. Germline V lookup: CDR1 SEHNR, CDR2 FQNEAQ (reference sequence). This CDR3 contains 13 residues. CDR3 bases: TGTGCCAGCAGCTTTTCTGCCCAGGGGGAGCAGTACTTC. Its translation is CASSFSAQGEQYF.

The V call is TRBV19, the J call TRBJ2-7; D might be TRBD2 (6 bases). Trimming stripped 5 bases from V and 2 bases from J, with 16 bases between. The V gene's germline CDR1 is LNHDA and CDR2 SQIVND (reference sequence). The CDR3 is 15 amino acids. The CDR3 loop is CASSSPGSGAYEQYF. The CDR3, as DNA: TGTGCCAGTAGTTCCCCGGGTAGCGGTGCCTACGAGCAGTACTTC.

This clone was seen a handful of times. The chain combines TRBV7-2 with TRBJ2-1, with 15 bases aligning to TRBD2. CDR3 length: 16 amino acids. V lost 5 bases, J lost 9 bases, and 8 bases stayed unmatched. Per the germline V gene, CDR1 is SGHTA and CDR2 is FQGNSA. CDR3 sequence (DNA): TGTGCCAGCAGCCCTGGTGGACTAGCGGGGGGGCTTGAGCAGTTCTTC. Translation: CASSPGGLAGGLEQFF. Full variable domain (remainder filled in from reference TRBV7-2 and TRBJ2-1): GAGVSQSPSNKVTEKGKDVELRCDPISGHTALYWYRQSLGQGLEFLIYFQGNSAPDKSGLPSDRFSAERTGGSVSTLTIQRTQQEDSAVYLCASSPGGLAGGLEQFFGPGTRLTVL.

This chain joins TRBV27 and TRBJ2-5; 7 bases match TRBD2. The CDR3 length is 18 residues. The germline V gene encodes CDR1 MNHEY and CDR2 SMNVEV (reference sequence). Trimming removed 8 bases from V and 4 bases from J; junction bases left unmatched: 22. The CDR3 region has the DNA TGTGCCAGCGGCCATCGACCCCCAACAGCGGGATTCCTAGAGACCCAGTACTTC. It translates to CASGHRPPTAGFLETQYF.

The sample holds one count of this clone. The V gene is TRBV5-1, the J gene TRBJ2-7, with 7 bases aligning to TRBD1. Germline CDR1 SGHRS, CDR2 YFSETQ. With V trimmed by 6 bases and J by 2 bases, 8 bases remained unmatched. The CDR3 loop spans 14 amino acids. This chain's CDR3 is CASTSGQGAYEQYF. CDR3 DNA: TGCGCCAGCACCTCCGGCCAGGGGGCCTACGAGCAGTACTTC.